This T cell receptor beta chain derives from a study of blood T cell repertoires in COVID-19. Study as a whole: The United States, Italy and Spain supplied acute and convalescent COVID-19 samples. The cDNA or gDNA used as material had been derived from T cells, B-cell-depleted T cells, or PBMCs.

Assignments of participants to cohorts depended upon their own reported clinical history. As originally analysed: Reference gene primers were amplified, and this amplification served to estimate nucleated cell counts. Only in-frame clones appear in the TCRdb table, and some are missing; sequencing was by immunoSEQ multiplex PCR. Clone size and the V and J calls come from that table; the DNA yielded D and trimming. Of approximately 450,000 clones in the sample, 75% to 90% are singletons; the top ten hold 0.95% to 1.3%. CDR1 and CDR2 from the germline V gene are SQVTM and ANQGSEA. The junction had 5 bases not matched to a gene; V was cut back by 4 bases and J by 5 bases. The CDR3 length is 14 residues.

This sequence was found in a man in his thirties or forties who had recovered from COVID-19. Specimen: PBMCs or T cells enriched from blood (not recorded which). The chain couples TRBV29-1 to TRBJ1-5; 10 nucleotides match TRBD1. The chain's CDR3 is CSVATGGGDQPQHF. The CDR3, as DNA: TGCAGCGTTGCGACAGGGGGCGGCGATCAGCCCCAGCATTTT.